A single sample gave rise to the 15 T cell receptor beta chains below, sequenced in a study of Graves' ophthalmopathy and Graves' hyperthyroidism. RNA transcripts were the source from which TCR beta CDR3 regions were amplified. First-round RT-PCR relied on HTBI primers, and a second-round multiplex PCR came next. TCRdb re-analysed the multiplex PCR reads in MiXCR, keeping a single row per CDR3 protein. The sample has 500,000 to 600,000 distinct CDR3 sequences, under 45% seen once. The material sequenced was peripheral blood or thyroid tissue (not recorded which). Receptor source: an adult man with Graves' hyperthyroidism.

In regard to this clonotype: A much larger clone differs by one base, so this may be a read error. The V and J genes are TRBV7-2 and TRBJ1-4, with D possibly matching TRBD1 (5 bases). Germline-derived CDR1 and CDR2 are SGHTA and FQGNSA. The CDR3 runs 14 residues. CDR3 loop: CASSLGGANEKLVF. In nucleotides, the CDR3 is TGTGCCAGCAGCTTAGGTGGGGCGAATGAAAAACTGGTTTTT.

This clonotype was seen a handful of times. The chain carries TRBV28 and TRBJ1-2; the D is unclear. CDR1 and CDR2 from the germline V gene are MDHEN and SYDVKM. CDR3 size: 13 residues. V dropped 6 bases and J dropped 1 base, with 9 bases sitting between them. In DNA, the CDR3 is TGTGCCAGCAGCGTACAGAGTAACTATGGCTACACCTTC. This encodes CASSVQSNYGYTF.

This clonotype has just one count. The V gene is TRBV5-1, the J gene TRBJ2-7, with 7 bases matching TRBD1. The CDR3 runs to 17 residues. V lost 0 bases, J lost 3 bases, and 12 bases stayed unmatched. Germline V gives CDR1 SGHRS, CDR2 YFSETQ. The CDR3 reads CASSLEATGIAVYEQYF. The CDR3 DNA is TGCGCCAGCAGCTTGGAGGCGACAGGGATCGCCGTCTACGAGCAGTACTTC.

This clonotype was counted a single time. This sequence joins TRBV29-1 and TRBJ1-1; D is perhaps TRBD1 (5 bases). There are 14 residues in the CDR3. The V gene's germline CDR1 is SQVTM and CDR2 ANQGSEA. The germline V and J ends were trimmed by 6 bases and 1 base, with 15 bases remaining between them. CDR3 coding DNA: TGCAGCGTGCGAAAGGGACTTTCGAACACTGAAGCTTTCTTT. Its translation: CSVRKGLSNTEAFF. The full variable domain, rest sourced from reference TRBV29-1 and TRBJ1-1, is SAVISQKPSRDICQRGTSLTIQCQVDSQVTMMFWYRQQPGQSLTLIATANQGSEATYESGFVIDKFPISRPNLTFSTLTVSNMSPEDSSIYLCSVRKGLSNTEAFFGQGTRLTVV.

The V and J genes are TRBV9 and TRBJ1-4; 9 bases fit TRBD1. Germline trimming cut 3 bases from V and 9 bases from J; bases unmatched to any gene: 12. The CDR3 extends over 16 amino acids. Germline V gene lookup returns CDR1 SGDLS and CDR2 YYNGEE. In DNA, the CDR3 is TGTGCCAGCAGCGCCCACCCGGGACAGGGCCAGAAAAAACTGTTTTTT. Protein: CASSAHPGQGQKKLFF.

As to this clonotype: The junction differs from germline at one of its ends, possibly a read error. This chain joins TRBV25-1 and TRBJ2-5, with D perhaps matching TRBD1 or TRBD2 (7 bases each). The length of the CDR3 is 19 residues. Germline CDR1 reads MGHDK; CDR2 reads SYGVNS. CDR3 sequence reads: CACSGDSVGLSSGKETQYF. In DNA, the CDR3 is TGTGCCTGCAGTGGGGACAGCGTCGGGCTTTCTAGCGGAAAAGAGACCCAGTACTTC.

In this sample, this clonotype turned up many times. As DNA, the CDR3 is TGCAGTGCTAGAGTCACGGACAGGGGTAGCAATCAGCCCCAGCATTTT. This codes for CSARVTDRGSNQPQHF. The chain is built from TRBV20-1 and TRBJ1-5; 9 positions match TRBD1. Per germline, CDR1 DFQATT and CDR2 SNEGSKA (reference sequence). J was trimmed by 0 bases and V by 1 base; bases with no gene match: 4. CDR3 length: 16 amino acids.

This rearrangement joins TRBV3-1 to TRBJ1-4; D uncertain. V lost 0 bases and J 8 bases, leaving 7 bases between the germline ends. Germline CDR1 and CDR2: LGHDT and YNNKEL (reference sequence). This CDR3 region has 13 residues. The CDR3 region is CASSQEGKEKLFF. CDR3 sequence (DNA): TGTGCCAGCAGCCAAGAGGGGAAGGAAAAACTGTTTTTT. The full variable domain, its missing parts supplied by reference TRBV3-1 and TRBJ1-4, is DTAVSQTPKYLVTQMGNDKSIKCEQNLGHDTMYWYKQDSKKFLKIMFSYNNKELIINETVPNRFSPKSPDKAHLNLHINSLELGDSAVYFCASSQEGKEKLFFGSGTQLSVL.

The rearrangement uses TRBV10-3 and TRBJ1-5, with TRBD1 matching over 7 bases. With 0 bases clipped from V and 3 bases from J, the junction kept 5 bases outside the gene matches. CDR1 is ENHRY and CDR2 is SYGVKD in the germline V gene. The CDR3 totals 16 residues. CDR3 residues: CAISESGGQLNQPQHF. In nucleotides, the CDR3 is TGTGCCATCAGTGAGTCAGGGGGACAGCTCAATCAGCCCCAGCATTTT.

The chain recombines TRBV7-9 with TRBJ1-3, with TRBD1 matching over 8 bases. Trimming took 2 bases from V and 3 from J; bases not matched to a gene: 3. CDR1 and CDR2 from the germline V gene are SEHNR and FQNEAQ (reference sequence). This CDR3 region has 15 residues. CDR3 DNA: TGTGCCAGCAGCTTACCCGGACAGGGTGGAAACACCATATATTTT. It translates to CASSLPGQGGNTIYF.

The rearrangement links TRBV20-1 to TRBJ2-7, with D possibly matching TRBD2 (6 bases). Trimming stripped 3 bases from V and 7 bases from J, with 19 bases between. The length of the CDR3 is 14 residues. Germline V gives CDR1 DFQATT, CDR2 SNEGSKA (reference sequence). This CDR3 is CSASSSGPYNEQYF. DNA for the CDR3: TGCAGTGCTAGCTCCAGCGGGCCCTACAATGAGCAGTACTTC.

Turning to this clonotype: This may be a read error, as it is one base from a much larger clone. V gene TRBV6-5 combines with J gene TRBJ2-5; the D is unclear. Germline CDR1 and CDR2: MNHEY and SVGAGI. The CDR3 runs to 16 residues. The CDR3 coding sequence is TGTGCCAGCAGGTACTCGAACCCGCTGCCGTTGGAGACCCAGTACTTC. It encodes CASRYSNPLPLETQYF.

In its sample, this clonotype was seen many times. The chain is built from TRBV4-1 and TRBJ2-7; D is perhaps TRBD2 (6 bases). CDR3 length equals 16 residues. Germline CDR1 and CDR2: MGHRA and YSYEKL. V was cut by 3 bases and J by 3 bases, with 18 bases left in between. For the CDR3, the DNA is TGCGCCAGCAGCCACGGACTCCCGGGACTGGGCTACGAGCAGTACTTC. Residues: CASSHGLPGLGYEQYF.

This clonotype has ten or more counts. This chain uses TRBV5-4 with TRBJ1-1; D possibly corresponds to TRBD1 (5 bases). Per germline, CDR1 SGHNT and CDR2 YYREEE (reference sequence). Trimming stripped 4 bases from V and 1 base from J, with 17 bases between. The CDR3 consists of 16 residues. Here the CDR3 DNA reads TGTGCCAGCAGCCCAGACATTTGGGGCGGGAACACTGAAGCTTTCTTT. The encoded protein is CASSPDIWGGNTEAFF.

Many counts were recorded for this clonotype. V gene TRBV4-1 combines with J gene TRBJ1-1; D unclear. Germline V gives CDR1 MGHRA, CDR2 YSYEKL. The CDR3 has 13 amino acids. The V end lost 0 bases, the J end lost 3 bases, and 5 bases lay between the germline ends. The CDR3 here is CASSQEGYTEAFF. The CDR3 coding sequence is TGCGCCAGCAGCCAAGAAGGGTACACTGAAGCTTTCTTT.